What follows is one T cell receptor beta chain and its context. The V and J ends lost 2 bases and 6 bases respectively, with 4 bases between them. CDR1 and CDR2 (germline): MNHEY, SMNVEV (reference sequence). This CDR3 region has 12 residues. This specimen belongs to a study of CD8 T cells in Susac syndrome. The RNA input was about 0.45 to 1 ug, and it was reverse transcribed with random hexamers. TCR beta CDR3 was amplified by immunoSEQ covering 54 Vbeta and 13 Jbeta. TCRdb reanalysed the immunoSEQ multiplex PCR reads using MiXCR and keeps one entry per CDR3 protein. Altogether roughly 80,000 distinct CDR3 sequences are present, 90% to 95% being singletons, with the ten largest covering roughly 0.24%.

The sample taken for sequencing was CD8+ T cells from PBMCs. This clonotype originated in a human donor in good health. The V and J genes are TRBV27 and TRBJ2-2; D unresolved. The CDR3 nucleotides are TGTGCCAGCAGTTTAGTGTCCGGGGAGCTGTTTTTT. Translated: CASSLVSGELFF.